The present TCR beta chain was sequenced within a study of T cells expressing NK-cell markers (dated by TCRdb to 2020 to 2022). Background on the whole study: Roughly 8 donors provided sorted CD3+CD56+NKG2C+, CD3+CD56+NKG2C- and CD3+CD56-NKG2C+ T-cell subsets, whose TCR beta-chain repertoires were profiled. Seven of the eight sequenced donors were HCMV-seropositive and one was HCMV-seronegative. Libraries were sequenced as 2 x 150 bp reads on Illumina HiSeq 2000/2500, MiSeq or NextSeq. All eight donors whose samples were sequenced were randomly selected healthy volunteers, three of them men and five women. General findings and caveats noted by the study authors: Whether the expanded NKG2C-expressing T cell clones were specific for HCMV antigens remained unclear. Those dominant clonotypes were again the most abundant among CD3+CD56-NKG2C+ cells in a few donors, at roughly 25-60.1%. In 5 to 7 donors, the dominant CD3+CD56+NKG2C+ clonotypes ranked among the top 10 CD8+ clonotypes, making up about 1.0-7.5% of CD8+ T cells.

The CDR3 contains 14 residues, cysteine and phenylalanine counted. Only the protein sequence is given. In the germline V gene, CDR1 corresponds to SGHTA and CDR2 to FQGTGA. A commercial ELISA kit detecting HCMV-specific IgG in serum was used to determine HCMV serostatus. Peripheral blood mononuclear cells were isolated from blood by Ficoll density gradient centrifugation. Remarks on this clonotype: The antigen it recognizes is unknown.

Sequencing relied on an Illumina HiSeq 2000. TCR beta cDNA libraries were made by 5'RACE template switching that added a universal primer site and unique molecular identifiers. cDNA synthesis was primed from the TCR beta constant segment, followed by two successive PCR amplification steps. Processing in the source paper ran as follows. MIGEC was used to demultiplex reads and group the reads by UMI, and MiTCR was used to assemble and quantify clonotypes. To remove erroneous sequences, TCR cDNA sequences were retained only when supported by two or more reads. Downstream repertoire analysis used the tcR package, and clonotypes were matched across fractions by CDR3 nucleotide sequence plus V segment. Antigen specificity was annotated against VDJdb with VDJmatch, allowing one amino acid substitution in CDR3. TCRdb reprocessed the reads, so every CDR3 protein sequence counts as one entry and DNA is not shown. The V and J calls and clone size come from TCRdb's table, not from the authors' own analysis. The sample's table lists a count of 400,000 to 500,000 distinct CDR3 sequences. Clones ranked in the top ten supply roughly 7.2% of the sample.

This TCR derives from a woman between 18 and 69 years old in good health. The specimen sequenced was blood T cells: a sorted CD56 or NKG2C T cell subset, CD4+ or CD8+ T cells, or bulk PBMC T cells (not recorded which). The rearrangement combines TRBV7-3 with TRBJ2-1. The CDR3 region has the sequence CASSQKPAYNEQFF.